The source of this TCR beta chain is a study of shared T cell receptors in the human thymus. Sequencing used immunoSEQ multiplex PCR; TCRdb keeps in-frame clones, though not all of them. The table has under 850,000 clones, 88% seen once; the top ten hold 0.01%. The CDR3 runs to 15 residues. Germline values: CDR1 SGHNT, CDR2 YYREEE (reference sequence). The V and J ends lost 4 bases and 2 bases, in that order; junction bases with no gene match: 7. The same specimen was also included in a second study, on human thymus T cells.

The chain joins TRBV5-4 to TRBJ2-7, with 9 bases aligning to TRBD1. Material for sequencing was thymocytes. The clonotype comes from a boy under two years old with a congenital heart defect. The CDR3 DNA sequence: TGTGCCAGCAGCCCCCGGACAGGGGCAACCTACGAGCAGTACTTC. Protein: CASSPRTGATYEQYF.